The 28 T cell receptor beta chains in this list originate from one sample, sequenced in a study of blood T cell repertoires in COVID-19. Method: immunoSEQ multiplex PCR; TCRdb's copy keeps in-frame clones and lacks some. The sample lists 500,000 to 600,000 clones; 70% to 90% were seen once. Sequences were obtained from peripheral blood. The source of these receptors is a woman aged 50 to 60 with COVID-19, enrolled during active disease.

This chain links TRBV3-1 (or the pseudogene TRBV3-2) with TRBJ1-1; D remains unclear. The length of the CDR3 is 14 residues. Germline-derived CDR1 and CDR2 are LGHDT and YNNKEL (reference sequence). Trimming stripped 3 bases from V and 6 bases from J, with 14 bases between. CDR3 DNA: TGTGCCAGCAGCCACGGGGAGGGTAGGGCTGAAGCTTTCTTT. Protein: CASSHGEGRAEAFF.

As DNA, the CDR3 is TGTGCCAGCAGTTCTAACCTGGAAAACATTCAGTACTTC. This codes for CASSSNLENIQYF. The chain combines TRBV12-3 or TRBV12-4 with TRBJ2-4; no clear D. Trimming took 4 bases from V and 5 from J, leaving 9 bases between them. CDR3 size: 13 residues.

The V and J genes are TRBV11-2 and TRBJ2-1, with D hard to call. Germline V gene data show CDR1 as SGHAT and CDR2 as FQNNGV. V gave up 1 base and J gave up 2 bases, with 6 bases separating them. This CDR3 is built from 14 residues. Written as DNA, the CDR3 is TGTGCCAGCAGCTTAGTATCAGCCTACAATGAGCAGTTCTTC. Residues: CASSLVSAYNEQFF.

CDR3 sequence (DNA): TGTGCCAGCAGCTTGAAAGGGGAGGACACCATATATTTT. It codes for CASSLKGEDTIYF. The chain has TRBV5-4 and TRBJ1-3; D is possibly TRBD1 (5 bases). The CDR3 totals 13 residues. Trimming took off 1 base at V and 8 bases at J, with 10 bases between the two ends. The germline V gene encodes CDR1 SGHNT and CDR2 YYREEE (reference sequence). Variable domain in full (rest from reference TRBV5-4 and TRBJ1-3): ETGVTQSPTHLIKTRGQQVTLRCSSQSGHNTVSWYQQALGQGPQFIFQYYREEENGRGNFPPRFSGLQFPNYSSELNVNALELDDSALYLCASSLKGEDTIYFGEGSWLTVV.

The chain combines TRBV5-6 with TRBJ2-2; tentatively, D is TRBD1 (5 bases). Between the trimmed V and J ends, which lost 2 bases and 5 bases, there was a span of 10 bases. CDR1 is SGHDT and CDR2 is YYEEEE in the germline V gene. The CDR3 loop spans 14 amino acids. CDR3 in DNA: TGTGCCAGCAGCTTCCTGTCAGGGACCGGGGAGCTGTTTTTT. Protein: CASSFLSGTGELFF.

This rearrangement joins TRBV7-7 to TRBJ2-1; D is unclear. Germline V gene data show CDR1 as SSHAT and CDR2 as FNYEAQ (reference sequence). V lost 1 base and J lost 6, with 7 bases in between. CDR3 length: 13 residues. CDR3 residues: CASSLGQANEQFF. The DNA of the CDR3 is TGTGCCAGCAGCTTAGGACAAGCCAATGAGCAGTTCTTC.

The DNA of the CDR3 is TGTGCCAGCAGCCTACCGGGACAGGGGGGCGAGCAGTACTTC. Protein: CASSLPGQGGEQYF. The rearrangement uses TRBV3-1 (or the pseudogene TRBV3-2) and TRBJ2-7; 11 bases are shared with TRBD1. Trimming cost V 4 bases and J 6 bases; bases outside gene matches: 5. The germline V gene encodes CDR1 LGHDT and CDR2 YNNKEL (reference sequence). The CDR3 runs 14 residues.

This chain connects TRBV10-2 to TRBJ1-3, with unresolved D. Germline V gene data show CDR1 as WSHSY and CDR2 as SAAADI. CDR3 length: 13 residues. Trimming removed 11 bases from V and 4 bases from J, with 15 bases in between. The CDR3 is CAAAPPQGNTIYF. The DNA for the CDR3 is TGCGCCGCGGCCCCCCCCCAGGGAAACACCATATATTTT.

The chain joins TRBV6-5 to TRBJ2-7; TRBD2 is a possible D gene (6 bases). This CDR3 comprises 15 residues. The germline gives CDR1 MNHEY, CDR2 SVGAGI. Deletions cut 0 bases from V and 5 bases from J, with 14 bases between. The CDR3 sequence: CASSYSGGPGDEQYF. In DNA, the CDR3 is TGTGCCAGCAGTTACTCGGGGGGACCTGGAGACGAGCAGTACTTC.

The chain recombines TRBV19 with TRBJ2-6; TRBD1 is a possible D gene (5 bases). This CDR3 spans 15 amino acids. Trimming pared 9 bases from V and 0 bases from J, leaving 12 bases between. The germline V gene encodes CDR1 LNHDA and CDR2 SQIVND (reference sequence). CDR3: CASRTPSSGANVLTF. Written as DNA, the CDR3 is TGTGCCAGCCGGACACCCAGCTCTGGGGCCAACGTCCTGACTTTC.

The chain is built from TRBV6-5 and TRBJ1-1, with no clear D. The CDR3 spans 13 residues. Trimming left V 2 bases short and J 4 bases short, with 8 bases between. Germline assignment: CDR1 MNHEY and CDR2 SVGAGI. The CDR3 sequence is CASSYVPGTEAFF. The DNA for the CDR3 is TGTGCCAGCAGTTACGTACCCGGCACTGAAGCTTTCTTT.

The V and J genes are TRBV5-4 and TRBJ2-1; D might be TRBD2 (7 bases). Trimming removed 4 bases at V and 6 bases at J, with 17 bases between. Germline assignment: CDR1 SGHNT and CDR2 YYREEE (reference sequence). CDR3 length: 15 amino acids. The CDR3 DNA reads as TGTGCCAGCAGCCTAGGGGGGGAGGTTGTCAATGAGCAGTTCTTC. Its protein product is CASSLGGEVVNEQFF.

The chain uses TRBV7-9 and TRBJ1-2; unclear D gene. Between the trimmed V and J ends, which lost 0 bases and 8 bases, there was a span of 13 bases. In germline, CDR1 is SEHNR, CDR2 FQNEAQ (reference sequence). The CDR3 runs 14 residues. The CDR3 loop reads CASSLAAGSGGYTF. The CDR3 coding sequence is TGTGCCAGCAGCTTAGCGGCGGGCTCGGGGGGCTACACCTTC.

This chain joins TRBV5-6 and TRBJ2-7, with D possibly matching TRBD1 (6 bases). Germline-derived CDR1 and CDR2 are SGHDT and YYEEEE. CDR3 length: 14 residues. V was clipped by 4 bases and J by 9 bases, with 20 bases between them. This CDR3 is CASSAQGWGIGQYF. CDR3 bases: TGTGCCAGCAGCGCACAGGGTTGGGGGATAGGGCAGTACTTC.

The chain carries TRBV28 and TRBJ2-7, with D uncertain. CDR1 is MDHEN and CDR2 is SYDVKM in the germline V gene. The CDR3 sequence is 11 residues long. V was clipped by 4 bases and J by 12 bases, with 13 bases between them. CDR3 in amino acids: CASSSLSVRYF. CDR3 DNA: TGTGCCAGCAGTTCACTATCCGTTCGGTACTTC.

The DNA for the CDR3 is TGTGCCAGCAGCCCCCGGGAATACCTCTCCCCAGATACGCAGTATTTT. Translating it yields CASSPREYLSPDTQYF. V gene TRBV7-6 combines with J gene TRBJ2-3; maybe TRBD2 (5 bases). The V and J ends lost 5 bases and 4 bases respectively, with 19 bases between them. The CDR3 is made up of 16 amino acids. CDR1 is SGHVS and CDR2 is FNYEAQ in the germline V gene.

J is TRBJ2-3 and V is TRBV29-1; perhaps TRBD1 as D (6 bases). Per the germline V gene, CDR1 is SQVTM and CDR2 is ANQGSEA. V lost 4 bases and J lost 5, with 16 bases in between. This CDR3 has 14 residues. The CDR3 sequence: CSVVRQGILDTQYF. CDR3 nucleotide sequence: TGCAGCGTTGTCCGGCAGGGGATCTTAGATACGCAGTATTTT.

The V and J genes are TRBV5-4 and TRBJ1-2; D gene uncertain. The germline V gene encodes CDR1 SGHNT and CDR2 YYREEE (reference sequence). V was clipped by 6 bases and J by 3 bases, with 30 bases between them. This CDR3 spans 19 amino acids. The CDR3 bases are TGTGCCAGCACCCTCGGCGGAGGGCGGGTGCTGTATCGAGACTATGGCTACACCTTC. It encodes CASTLGGGRVLYRDYGYTF. Based on the CDR3 plus reference TRBV5-4 and TRBJ1-2, the full variable domain is ETGVTQSPTHLIKTRGQQVTLRCSSQSGHNTVSWYQQALGQGPQFIFQYYREEENGRGNFPPRFSGLQFPNYSSELNVNALELDDSALYLCASTLGGGRVLYRDYGYTFGSGTRLTVV.

The gene calls are TRBV24-1 and TRBJ2-1; TRBD2 matches 8 bases. The CDR3 spans 16 residues. Per the germline V gene, CDR1 is KGHDR and CDR2 is SFDVKD. Trimming removed 1 base from V and 9 bases from J; junction bases left unmatched: 10. The CDR3 reads CATSDLRAGDKSEQFF. The CDR3 nucleotides are TGTGCCACCAGTGATTTAAGAGCGGGGGATAAGTCTGAGCAGTTCTTC.

In regard to this clone: At the DNA level, this CDR3 is encoded by other sequences in the same sample as well. The chain links TRBV3-1 (or the pseudogene TRBV3-2) to TRBJ1-5; TRBD1 aligns across 8 bases. The CDR3 consists of 14 residues. Trimming cost V 6 bases and J 6 bases; bases outside gene matches: 7. Looked up from germline, CDR1 is LGHDT and CDR2 is YNNKEL (reference sequence). The CDR3 loop is CASSLGQGSQPQHF. The CDR3 nucleotides are TGTGCCAGCAGTCTCGGACAGGGAAGTCAGCCCCAGCATTTT.

The chain uses TRBV18 and TRBJ2-1, with D maybe TRBD2 (5 bases). The CDR3 totals 15 residues. The germline V gene has CDR1 KGHSH and CDR2 LQKENI. Trimming left V 2 bases short and J 6 bases short, with 14 bases between. CDR3 region: CASSPINPSSNEQFF. The CDR3 nucleotides read TGTGCCAGCTCACCAATTAACCCTAGCAGCAATGAGCAGTTCTTC.

V gene TRBV4-2 combines with J gene TRBJ2-3; 12 bases fit TRBD1. CDR3 length: 17 amino acids. Germline CDR1 and CDR2: LGHNA and YNFKEQ. The J segment lost 7 bases and the V segment lost 0 bases, leaving 8 bases of the junction unmatched. CDR3 sequence: CASSQDRGTGGRHTQYF. The DNA of the CDR3 is TGTGCCAGCAGCCAAGATCGGGGGACAGGGGGCAGACATACGCAGTATTTT.

CDR3 loop: CASSPSATNEKLFF. CDR3 nucleotide sequence: TGTGCCAGCAGCCCCAGTGCAACTAATGAAAAACTGTTTTTT. The chain is built from TRBV6-5 and TRBJ1-4; D unclear. CDR1 is MNHEY and CDR2 is SVGAGI in the germline V gene. This CDR3 contains 14 residues. Trimming removed 6 bases from V and 0 bases from J, with 8 bases in between.

A remark on this clone: The same CDR3 arises from other DNA sequences in this sample as well. The chain is built from TRBV18 and TRBJ1-3; possibly TRBD1 for D (5 bases). This CDR3 region has 15 residues. Germline V gene data show CDR1 as KGHSH and CDR2 as LQKENI. Trimming took off 6 bases at V and 0 bases at J, with 12 bases between the two ends. DNA for the CDR3: TGTGCCAGCTCCCGGGGGGGGAGCTCTGGAAACACCATATATTTT. Translation: CASSRGGSSGNTIYF.

The chain links TRBV9 to TRBJ1-2; 9 bases are a match to TRBD1. Germline V lookup: CDR1 SGDLS, CDR2 YYNGEE. V was clipped by 3 bases and J by 7 bases; unmatched bases: 7. CDR3 length: 14 residues. The CDR3 coding sequence is TGTGCCAGCAGCGCCCATCGACAGGGGGGTGGCTACACCTTC. Its protein product is CASSAHRQGGGYTF.

The chain couples TRBV9 to TRBJ2-5, with 10 bases fitting TRBD2. The length of the CDR3 is 15 residues. The trim removed 4 bases at V and 2 bases at J, leaving 5 bases unmatched. Germline V gene lookup returns CDR1 SGDLS and CDR2 YYNGEE. CDR3 nucleotides: TGTGCCAGCAGCTTAACAGCGGGGGGGCAAGAGACCCAGTACTTC. Translation gives CASSLTAGGQETQYF.

The rearrangement joins TRBV11-3 to TRBJ1-4; D ambiguous. CDR1 and CDR2 (germline): SGHNT, YENEEA. Deletions cut 4 bases from V and 4 bases from J, with 19 bases between. There are 17 residues in the CDR3. The CDR3 is CASSWWSMSLLNEKLFF. Written as DNA, the CDR3 is TGTGCCAGCAGCTGGTGGTCGATGAGTTTACTTAATGAAAAACTGTTTTTT.

The gene calls are TRBV19 and TRBJ2-7; 7 bases fit TRBD1. The V segment lost 6 bases and the J segment 6 bases; nucleotides outside the gene matches: 14. Germline values: CDR1 LNHDA, CDR2 SQIVND (reference sequence). This CDR3 is built from 15 residues. The CDR3 DNA reads TGTGCCAGTAGCTCCACAACAGGGGCATCCGCCGAGCAGTACTTC. It codes for CASSSTTGASAEQYF.